The 5 T cell receptor beta chains in this list originate from one sample, sequenced in a study of blood T cell repertoires in COVID-19. Method: immunoSEQ multiplex PCR; TCRdb's copy keeps in-frame clones and lacks some. The sample records under 150,000 clones, roughly 84% being singletons. Material: PBMCs or T cells enriched from blood (not recorded which). The receptors here all came from a man aged 50 or older in a cohort exposed to, infected with or recovered from COVID-19 (not recorded which).

The CDR3 DNA is TGTGCCAGCTCACCACGGCAGGTGAACACTGAAGCTTTCTTT. This translates into CASSPRQVNTEAFF. V usage is TRBV18 and J usage is TRBJ1-1; D is undetermined. Germline-derived CDR1 and CDR2 are KGHSH and LQKENI. Between the trimmed V and J ends, which lost 1 base and 0 bases, there was a span of 6 bases. This CDR3 spans 14 amino acids.

V is TRBV5-8 and J is TRBJ2-7; 9 bases match TRBD2. The CDR3 runs 15 residues. Germline CDR1 SGHTS, CDR2 YDEGEE. The junction had 11 bases not matched to a gene; V was cut back by 6 bases and J by 4 bases. CDR3 in DNA: TGTGCCAGCACTCTGAGGGCTAGCGGGAATTACGAGCAGTACTTC. This encodes CASTLRASGNYEQYF.

The gene calls are TRBV12-3 or TRBV12-4 and TRBJ1-1; D perhaps matches TRBD1 (6 bases). Trimming removed 5 bases at V and 10 bases at J, with 8 bases between. This CDR3 region has 10 residues. CDR3 sequence: CASSGQRAFF. The CDR3 DNA reads TGTGCCAGCAGTGGACAGAGAGCTTTCTTT.

V is TRBV23-1 and J is TRBJ2-2, with 9 bases matching TRBD1. TRBV23-1 is flagged as an ORF with uncertain function. The CDR3 is 16 residues long. Trimming removed 2 bases from V and 5 bases from J; junction bases left unmatched: 6. The CDR3 is CASSQGDRGLTGELFF. The CDR3 nucleotides are TGCGCCAGCAGTCAAGGAGACAGGGGGTTGACCGGGGAGCTGTTTTTT.

This clone was counted once. The chain couples TRBV14 to TRBJ2-7; unclear D gene. Germline-derived CDR1 and CDR2 are SGHDN and FVKESK. Trimming took off 0 bases at V and 0 bases at J, with 15 bases between the two ends. This CDR3 is 17 amino acids long. The CDR3, as DNA: TGTGCCAGCAGCCAAGACGCTGGCAGCGAACGCTCCTACGAGCAGTACTTC. Protein: CASSQDAGSERSYEQYF.